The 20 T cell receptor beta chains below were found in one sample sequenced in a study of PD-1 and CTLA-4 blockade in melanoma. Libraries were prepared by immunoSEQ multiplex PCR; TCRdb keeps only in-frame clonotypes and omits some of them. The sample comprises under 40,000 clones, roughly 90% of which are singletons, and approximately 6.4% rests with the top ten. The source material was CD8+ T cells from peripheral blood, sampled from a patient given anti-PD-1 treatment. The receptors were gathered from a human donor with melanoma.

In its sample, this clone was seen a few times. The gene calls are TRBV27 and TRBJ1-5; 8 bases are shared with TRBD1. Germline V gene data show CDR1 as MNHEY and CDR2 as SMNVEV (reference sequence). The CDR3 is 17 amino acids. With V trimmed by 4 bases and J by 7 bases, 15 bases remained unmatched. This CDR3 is CASSSLRTGYSGQPQHF. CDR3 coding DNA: TGTGCCAGCAGTTCACTTAGGACAGGGTATAGCGGACAGCCCCAGCATTTT.

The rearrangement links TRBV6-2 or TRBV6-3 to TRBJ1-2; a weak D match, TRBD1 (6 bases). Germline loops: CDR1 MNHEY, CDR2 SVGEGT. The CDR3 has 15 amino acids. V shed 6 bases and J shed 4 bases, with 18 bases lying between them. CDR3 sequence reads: CASSPVPDRTYGYTF. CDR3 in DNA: TGTGCCAGCAGCCCCGTCCCGGACAGAACCTATGGCTACACCTTC.

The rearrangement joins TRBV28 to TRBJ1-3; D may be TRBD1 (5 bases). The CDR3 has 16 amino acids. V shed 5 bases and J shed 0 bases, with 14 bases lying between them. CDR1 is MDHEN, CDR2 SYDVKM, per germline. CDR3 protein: CASSPGTEDSGNTIYF. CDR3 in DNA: TGTGCCAGCAGTCCCGGGACGGAAGACTCTGGAAACACCATATATTTT.

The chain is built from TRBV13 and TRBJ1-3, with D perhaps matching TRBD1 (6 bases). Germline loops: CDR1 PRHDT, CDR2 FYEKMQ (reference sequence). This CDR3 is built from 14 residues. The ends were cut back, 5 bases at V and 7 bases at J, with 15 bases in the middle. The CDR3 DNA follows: TGTGCCAGCAGCCGGGGACATAACTGGAACACCATATATTTT. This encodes CASSRGHNWNTIYF.

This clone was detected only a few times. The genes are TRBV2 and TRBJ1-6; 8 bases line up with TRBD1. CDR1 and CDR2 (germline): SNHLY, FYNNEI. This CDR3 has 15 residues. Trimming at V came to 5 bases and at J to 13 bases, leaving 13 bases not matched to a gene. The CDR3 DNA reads TGTGCCAGCAGTTTTGGACAGGGCCCGATTGAGCCCCTCCACTTT. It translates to CASSFGQGPIEPLHF. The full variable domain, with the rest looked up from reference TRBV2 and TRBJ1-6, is EPEVTQTPSHQVTQMGQEVILRCVPISNHLYFYWYRQILGQKVEFLVSFYNNEISEKSEIFDDQFSVERPDGSNFTLKIRSTKLEDSAMYFCASSFGQGPIEPLHFGNGTRLTVT.

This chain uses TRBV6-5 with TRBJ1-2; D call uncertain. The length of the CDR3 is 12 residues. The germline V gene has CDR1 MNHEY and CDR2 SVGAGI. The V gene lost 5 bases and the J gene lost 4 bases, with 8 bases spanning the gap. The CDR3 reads CASSQDPYGYTF. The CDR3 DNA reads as TGTGCCAGCAGTCAGGACCCCTATGGCTACACCTTC.

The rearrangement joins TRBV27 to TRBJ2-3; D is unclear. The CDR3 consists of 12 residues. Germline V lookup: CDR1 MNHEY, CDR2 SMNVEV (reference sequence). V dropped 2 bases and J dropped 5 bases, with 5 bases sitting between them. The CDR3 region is CASSLGKDTQYF. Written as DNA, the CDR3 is TGTGCCAGCAGTTTAGGGAAAGATACGCAGTATTTT.

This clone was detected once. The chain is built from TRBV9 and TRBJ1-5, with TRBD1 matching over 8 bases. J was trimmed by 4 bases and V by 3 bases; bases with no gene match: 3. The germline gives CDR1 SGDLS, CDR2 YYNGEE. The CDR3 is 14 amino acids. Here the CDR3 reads CASSGTGTNQPQHF. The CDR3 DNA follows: TGTGCCAGCAGCGGGACAGGGACAAATCAGCCCCAGCATTTT.

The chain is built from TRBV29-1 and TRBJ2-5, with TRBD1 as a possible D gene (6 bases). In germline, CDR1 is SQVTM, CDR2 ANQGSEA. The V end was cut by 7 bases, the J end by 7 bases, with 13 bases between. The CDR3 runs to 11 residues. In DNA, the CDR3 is TGCAGCGCAGAGATACAGGGGACCCAGTACTTC. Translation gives CSAEIQGTQYF.

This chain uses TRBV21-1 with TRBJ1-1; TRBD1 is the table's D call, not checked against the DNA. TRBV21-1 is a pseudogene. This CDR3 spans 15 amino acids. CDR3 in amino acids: CASSPPTGTNTEAFF. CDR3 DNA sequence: TGTGCCAGCAGCCCCCCGACAGGGACGAACACTGAAGCTTTCTTT.

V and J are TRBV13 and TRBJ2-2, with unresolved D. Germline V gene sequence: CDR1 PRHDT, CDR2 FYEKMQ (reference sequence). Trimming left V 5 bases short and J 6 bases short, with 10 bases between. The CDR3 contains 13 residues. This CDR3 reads CASSPHPAGELFF. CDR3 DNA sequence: TGTGCCAGCAGCCCACACCCGGCCGGGGAGCTGTTTTTT.

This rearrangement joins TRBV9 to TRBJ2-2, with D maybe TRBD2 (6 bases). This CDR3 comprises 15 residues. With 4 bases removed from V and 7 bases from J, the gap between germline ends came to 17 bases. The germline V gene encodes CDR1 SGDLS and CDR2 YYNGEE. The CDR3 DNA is TGTGCCAGCAGCCCCCGACTGGACGGGGGCGGGGAGCTGTTTTTT. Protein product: CASSPRLDGGGELFF.

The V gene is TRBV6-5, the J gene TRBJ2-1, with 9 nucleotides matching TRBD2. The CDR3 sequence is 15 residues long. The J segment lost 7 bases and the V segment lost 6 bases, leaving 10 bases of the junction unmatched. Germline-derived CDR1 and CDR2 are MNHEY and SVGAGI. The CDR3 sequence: CASRLSGGLSNEQFF. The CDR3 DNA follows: TGTGCCAGCAGACTCAGCGGGGGGCTGTCGAATGAGCAGTTCTTC.

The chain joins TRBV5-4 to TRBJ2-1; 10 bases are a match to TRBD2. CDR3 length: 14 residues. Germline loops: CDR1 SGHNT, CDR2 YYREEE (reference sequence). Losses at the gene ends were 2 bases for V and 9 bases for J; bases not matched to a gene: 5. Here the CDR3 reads CASSLAGGASEQFF. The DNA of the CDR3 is TGTGCCAGCAGCTTAGCGGGGGGGGCTTCTGAGCAGTTCTTC.

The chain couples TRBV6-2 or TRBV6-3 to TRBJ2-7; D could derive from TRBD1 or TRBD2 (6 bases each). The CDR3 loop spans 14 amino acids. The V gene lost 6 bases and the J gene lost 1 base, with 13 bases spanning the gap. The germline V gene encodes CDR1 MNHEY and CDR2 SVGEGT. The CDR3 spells CASSIQGGSYEQYF. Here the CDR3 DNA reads TGTGCCAGCAGCATACAGGGAGGATCCTACGAGCAGTACTTC.

Here the CDR3 reads CACICRQLSSGANVLTF. The DNA of the CDR3 is TGTGCCTGTATCTGCCGGCAGCTAAGCTCTGGGGCCAACGTCCTGACTTTC. The rearrangement links TRBV30 to TRBJ2-6; no definite D call. V gave up 6 bases and J gave up 0 bases, with 18 bases separating them. Germline-derived CDR1 and CDR2 are GTSNPN and SVGIG (reference sequence). The CDR3 contains 17 residues.

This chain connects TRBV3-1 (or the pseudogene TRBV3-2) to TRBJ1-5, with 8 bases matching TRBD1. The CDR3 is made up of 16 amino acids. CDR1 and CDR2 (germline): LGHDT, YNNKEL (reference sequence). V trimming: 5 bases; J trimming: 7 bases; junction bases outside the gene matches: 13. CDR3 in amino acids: CASSSRDRGGDQPQHF. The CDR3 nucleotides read TGTGCCAGCAGCAGCCGCGACAGGGGAGGGGACCAGCCCCAGCATTTT.

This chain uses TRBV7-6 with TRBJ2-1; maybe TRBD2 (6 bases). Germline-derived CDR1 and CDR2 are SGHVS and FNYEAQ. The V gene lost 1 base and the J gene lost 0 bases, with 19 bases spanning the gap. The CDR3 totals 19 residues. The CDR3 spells CASSLGVADLASSYNEQFF. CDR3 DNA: TGTGCCAGCAGCTTAGGAGTGGCCGATCTAGCGAGCTCCTACAATGAGCAGTTCTTC. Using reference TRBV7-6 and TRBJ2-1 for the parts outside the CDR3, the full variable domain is GAGVSQSPRYKVTKRGQDVALRCDPISGHVSLYWYRQALGQGPEFLTYFNYEAQQDKSGLPNDRFSAERPEGSISTLTIQRTEQRDSAMYRCASSLGVADLASSYNEQFFGPGTRLTVL.

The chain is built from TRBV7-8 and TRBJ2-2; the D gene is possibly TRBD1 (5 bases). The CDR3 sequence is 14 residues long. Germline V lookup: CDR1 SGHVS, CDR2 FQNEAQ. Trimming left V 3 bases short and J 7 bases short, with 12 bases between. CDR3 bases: TGTGCCAGCAGCTTGGTTGGGGCGGACGGGGAGCTGTTTTTT. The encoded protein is CASSLVGADGELFF.

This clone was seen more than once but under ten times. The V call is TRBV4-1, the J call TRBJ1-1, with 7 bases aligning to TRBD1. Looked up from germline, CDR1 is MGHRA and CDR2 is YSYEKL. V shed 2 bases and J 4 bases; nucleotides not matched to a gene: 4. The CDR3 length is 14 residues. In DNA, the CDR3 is TGCGCCAGCAGCCAACCAGGGACAGTCACTGAAGCTTTCTTT. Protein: CASSQPGTVTEAFF.